This T cell receptor (beta chain) was captured in a study of T cell repertoires in cytomegalovirus infection. Study at large: CMV infection together with matching HLA type was indicated by public TCR beta signatures.

The CDR3 contains 16 residues. V was pared by 5 bases and J by 4 bases, with 19 bases between. Germline V CDR1 and CDR2: SGHVS, FNYEAQ. A note on this clonotype: Its antigen is undetermined.

TCRdb analysed the reads with MiXCR anew, one entry per CDR3 protein. The data contain approximately 100,000 distinct CDR3 sequences, less than 25% of them singletons. Broader study findings: Ex vivo responses were dominated by HLA-C-restricted CMV-specific TCR beta clonotypes. Cumulative frequency (of public TCR beta family members) identified carriers of CMV plus the relevant HLA.

V is TRBV7-6 and J is TRBJ2-3; D tentatively reads TRBD1 or TRBD2 (5 bases each). Sequencing was carried out using CD8+ T cells from PBMCs. The receptor comes from a human donor in good health (CMV status not recorded). Some clones in this sample may be carry-over from other donors' samples. The CDR3: CASSPPLQRDADTQYF. The CDR3 DNA reads TGTGCCAGCAGCCCTCCCTTGCAAAGGGACGCAGATACGCAGTATTTT.